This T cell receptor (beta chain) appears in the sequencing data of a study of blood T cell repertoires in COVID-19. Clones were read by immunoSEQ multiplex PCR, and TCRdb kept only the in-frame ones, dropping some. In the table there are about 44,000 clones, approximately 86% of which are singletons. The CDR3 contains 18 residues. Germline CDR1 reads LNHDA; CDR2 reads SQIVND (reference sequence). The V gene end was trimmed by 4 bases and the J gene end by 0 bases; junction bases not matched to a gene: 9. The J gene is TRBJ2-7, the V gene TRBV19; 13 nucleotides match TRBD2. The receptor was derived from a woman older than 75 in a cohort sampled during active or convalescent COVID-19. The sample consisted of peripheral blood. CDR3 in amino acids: CASSTPGLAGMFSYEQYF. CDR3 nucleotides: TGTGCCAGTAGTACCCCGGGACTAGCGGGAATGTTCTCCTACGAGCAGTACTTC.